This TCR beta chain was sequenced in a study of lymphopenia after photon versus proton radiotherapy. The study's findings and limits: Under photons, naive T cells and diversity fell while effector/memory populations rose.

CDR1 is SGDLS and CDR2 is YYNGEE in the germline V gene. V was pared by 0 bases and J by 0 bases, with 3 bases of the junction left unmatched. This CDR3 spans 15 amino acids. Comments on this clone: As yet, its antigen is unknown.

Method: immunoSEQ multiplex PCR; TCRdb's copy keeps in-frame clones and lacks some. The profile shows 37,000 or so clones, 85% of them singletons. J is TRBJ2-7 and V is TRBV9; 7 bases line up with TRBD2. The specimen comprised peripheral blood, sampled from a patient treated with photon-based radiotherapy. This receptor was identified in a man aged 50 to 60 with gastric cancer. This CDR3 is CASSVGLAASYEQYF. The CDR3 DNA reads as TGTGCCAGCAGCGTAGGCCTAGCGGCCTCCTACGAGCAGTACTTC.